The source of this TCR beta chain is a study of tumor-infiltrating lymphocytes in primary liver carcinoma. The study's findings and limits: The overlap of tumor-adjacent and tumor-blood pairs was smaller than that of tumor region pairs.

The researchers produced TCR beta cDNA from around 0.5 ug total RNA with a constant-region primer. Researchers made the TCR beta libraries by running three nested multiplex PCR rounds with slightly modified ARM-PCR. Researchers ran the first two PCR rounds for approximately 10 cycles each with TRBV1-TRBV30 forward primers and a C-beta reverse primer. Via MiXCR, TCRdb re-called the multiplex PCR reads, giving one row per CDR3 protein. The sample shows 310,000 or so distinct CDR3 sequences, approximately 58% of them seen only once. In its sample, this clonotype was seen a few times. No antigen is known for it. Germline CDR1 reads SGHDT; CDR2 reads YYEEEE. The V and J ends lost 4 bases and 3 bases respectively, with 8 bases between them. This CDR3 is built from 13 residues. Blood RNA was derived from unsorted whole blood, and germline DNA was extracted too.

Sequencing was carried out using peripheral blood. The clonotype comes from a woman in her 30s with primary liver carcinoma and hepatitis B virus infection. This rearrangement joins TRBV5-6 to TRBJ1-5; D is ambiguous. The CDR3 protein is CASSPGVNQPQHF. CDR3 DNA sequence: TGTGCCAGCAGCCCCGGGGTCAATCAGCCCCAGCATTTT.